This T cell receptor (beta chain) was retrieved from a study of metastatic and nonmetastatic thyroid tumors (dated by TCRdb to between 2020 and 2021). Regarding the research as a whole: Repertoires were compared across peripheral blood and tumor or nodule tissue samples from malignant and benign thyroid patients.

Points the paper makes about the study in general: TCR beta diversity was reported as significantly higher in malignant tumors than in benign nodules, in both blood and tumor samples.

Receptor amplification or capture employed PCR. Sequencing was carried out with an Illumina HiSeq 4000. High-throughput sequencing was used to profile the TCR beta-chain CDR3 region of every patient. The published analysis was carried out like this. The researchers built a classifier to tell apart papillary thyroid cancer patients with distant metastasis, based on CDR3 differences among clinicopathological groups. Repertoire diversity was assessed with the Shannon index, and tumor-blood repertoire similarity with the Morisita-Horn index. Clones were called with MiXCR by TCRdb after fastp trimmed the public reads at Q25, and only in-frame beta chains were retained. TCRdb, not the authors, supplied the V and J calls. This sample gives 13,000 or so clones in total; about 28% of them show up just once. About 3.7% of the sample goes to the ten largest clones. Concerning this clone: The clone's antigen remains unknown. Per-base qualities were not stored, and no clone one base away is much larger.

V drops 2 bases and J drops 2 bases, leaving 7 bases in between. There are 15 amino acids in the CDR3, from cysteine to phenylalanine inclusive. CDR3 DNA only is kept here, 45 bases in frame from base 1. Per the germline V gene (reference sequence), SEHNR is the CDR1 and FQNEAQ is the CDR2. No patient had received any treatment before thyroid surgery. The study retrospectively analysed patient clinical samples collected from about 2011 to 2018 using T-cell receptor beta sequencing. The V gene is TRBV7-9 and the J gene is TRBJ2-6; confidence is insufficient to name the D gene. The sequenced material came from blood. The receptor's source is a female donor with papillary thyroid cancer or a benign thyroid nodule (not recorded which). Some clones in this sample may be carry-over from other donors' samples. Read as DNA, the sequence is TGTGCCAGCAGCTTACACAGAGCTGGGGCCAACGTCCTGACTTTC. It codes for CASSLHRAGANVLTF.